The rows below give T cell receptor beta chains drawn from one sample of a study of T cells expressing NK-cell markers. From its re-call of the 5' RACE reads, TCRdb lists each CDR3 protein once, without DNA. This sample's table reports 400,000 to 450,000 distinct CDR3 sequences. What was sequenced was blood T cells: a sorted CD56 or NKG2C T cell subset, CD4+ or CD8+ T cells, or bulk PBMC T cells (not recorded which). The source is a woman aged 18 to 75 in good health. Each CDR3 is given with its conserved first and last residue. Fields, in order: J gene, V gene, CDR3 protein.

TRBJ2-3 | TRBV7-9 | CASSLRGSTDTQYF
TRBJ1-4 | TRBV20-1 | CSATKPSTNEKLFF
TRBJ2-3 | TRBV6-1 | CASSEKLETDTQYF
TRBJ2-2 | TRBV20-1 | CSARVAGNTGELFF
TRBJ2-2 | TRBV5-4 | CASSLVSQNTGELFF
TRBJ1-3 | TRBV5-1 | CASSLAGIDSGNTIYF
TRBJ2-7 | TRBV20-1 | CSAGTGKVGRGEQYF
TRBJ2-7 | TRBV5-4 | CASSAGQGAGEQYF
TRBJ1-5 | TRBV7-9 | CASSPGQVPNQPQHF
TRBJ2-2 | TRBV6-2/TRBV6-3 | CASSYMWPGELFF
TRBJ2-3 | TRBV12-3/TRBV12-4 | CASSPGTSGSDTQYF
TRBJ1-2 | TRBV7-2 | CASSIRGYGYTF
TRBJ2-3 | TRBV20-1 | CSARQVGGALLYTDTQYF
TRBJ2-7 | TRBV29-1 | CSVDAGPSYEQYF
TRBJ1-2 | TRBV29-1 | CSVSTGVNYGYTF
TRBJ2-1 | TRBV7-3 | CASSPGQGSHNEQFF
TRBJ1-1 | TRBV7-9 | CASSPSGFQAFF
TRBJ2-1 | TRBV5-1 | CASSLNDRDEQFF
TRBJ1-3 | TRBV12-3/TRBV12-4 | CASSPRHARGNTIYF
TRBJ2-7 | TRBV29-1 | CSVGGASWDEQYF
TRBJ2-3 | TRBV7-9 | CASSLGDFTQYF
TRBJ2-3 | TRBV20-1 | CSATSGTADTQYF
TRBJ2-1 | TRBV9 | CASSVVGLTGSTEQFF
TRBJ1-2 | TRBV20-1 | CSARGDDSYGYTF
TRBJ2-2 | TRBV12-5 | CASGLQGATGELFF
TRBJ2-3 | TRBV4-1 | CASSQRGAQYF
TRBJ2-7 | TRBV5-1 | CASSPGWGQPYEQYF
TRBJ2-5 | TRBV7-6 | CASSLGSRNPPIF
TRBJ2-7 | TRBV20-1 | CSARSATDLSYEQYF
TRBJ2-3 | TRBV19 | CASSYGLAPFTDTQYF
TRBJ2-1 | TRBV12-3/TRBV12-4 | CASSQGQVFYNEQFF
TRBJ2-3 | TRBV27 | CASSREMVAGIDTQYF
TRBJ1-1 | TRBV25-1 | CASSKGVAEAFF
TRBJ1-2 | TRBV7-2 | CASSPPSPRVNYGYTF
TRBJ2-1 | TRBV3-1 | CASSPMTATYNEQFF
TRBJ1-1 | TRBV7-6 | CASSSGGGRPLNTEAFF
TRBJ1-2 | TRBV21-1 | CARDVDLYGYTF
TRBJ2-3 | TRBV20-1 | CSELGTSGNEDTQYF
TRBJ2-2 | TRBV6-1 | CASSEGGAGWLAGELFF
TRBJ2-6 | TRBV12-3/TRBV12-4 | CASSPDSSGANVLTF
TRBJ1-1 | TRBV12-3/TRBV12-4 | CISGRDTEAFF
TRBJ2-1 | TRBV5-4 | CATTGSYNEQFF
TRBJ1-2 | TRBV20-1 | CSALQGNSGYGYTF
TRBJ2-3 | TRBV12-3/TRBV12-4 | CASNLETDTQYF
TRBJ2-5 | TRBV7-8 | CASSFSGTGGQTQYF
TRBJ2-1 | TRBV9 | CASSVAPGMDEQFF
TRBJ1-5 | TRBV7-2 | CASSLGRGQGAYQPQHF
TRBJ2-1 | TRBV20-1 | CSARVPNGRYYNEQFF
TRBJ2-5 | TRBV7-3 | CASSFNGGADETQYF
TRBJ2-3 | TRBV24-1 | CATSDPGRFTDTQYF
TRBJ2-5 | TRBV7-2 | CASSSLRLAGGQETQYF
TRBJ1-1 | TRBV6-5 | CASSYSGSLSEAFF
TRBJ2-3 | TRBV6-1 | CASSEWGTGGLDTQYF
TRBJ1-1 | TRBV7-2 | CASSLQGTNTEAFF